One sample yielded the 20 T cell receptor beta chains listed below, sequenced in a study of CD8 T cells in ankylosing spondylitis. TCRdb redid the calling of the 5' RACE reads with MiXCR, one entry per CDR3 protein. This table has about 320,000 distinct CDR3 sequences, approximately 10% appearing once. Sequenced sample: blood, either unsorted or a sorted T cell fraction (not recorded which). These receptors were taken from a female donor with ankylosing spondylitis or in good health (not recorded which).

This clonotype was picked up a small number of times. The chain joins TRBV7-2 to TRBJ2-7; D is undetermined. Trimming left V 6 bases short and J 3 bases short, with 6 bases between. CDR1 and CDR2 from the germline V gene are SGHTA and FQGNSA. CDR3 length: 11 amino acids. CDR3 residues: CASRGFYEQYF. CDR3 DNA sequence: TGTGCCAGCAGGGGTTTCTACGAGCAGTACTTC.

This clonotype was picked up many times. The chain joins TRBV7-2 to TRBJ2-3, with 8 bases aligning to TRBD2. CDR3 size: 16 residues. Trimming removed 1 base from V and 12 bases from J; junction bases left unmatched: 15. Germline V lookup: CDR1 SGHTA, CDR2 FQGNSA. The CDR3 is CASSLVTSAASGTQYF. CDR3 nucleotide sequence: TGTGCCAGCAGCTTAGTGACTAGCGCCGCATCTGGGACCCAGTATTTT. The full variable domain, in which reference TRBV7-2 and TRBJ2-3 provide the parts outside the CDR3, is GAGVSQSPSNKVTEKGKDVELRCDPISGHTALYWYRQSLGQGLEFLIYFQGNSAPDKSGLPSDRFSAERTGGSVSTLTIQRTQQEDSAVYLCASSLVTSAASGTQYFGPGTRLTVL.

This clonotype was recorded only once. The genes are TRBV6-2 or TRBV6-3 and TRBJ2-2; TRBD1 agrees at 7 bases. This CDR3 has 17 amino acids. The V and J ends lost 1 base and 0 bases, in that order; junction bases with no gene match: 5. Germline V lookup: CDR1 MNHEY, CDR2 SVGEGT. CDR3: CASSYWRQGANTGELFF. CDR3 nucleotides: TGTGCCAGCAGTTACTGGCGGCAGGGGGCGAACACCGGGGAGCTGTTTTTT.

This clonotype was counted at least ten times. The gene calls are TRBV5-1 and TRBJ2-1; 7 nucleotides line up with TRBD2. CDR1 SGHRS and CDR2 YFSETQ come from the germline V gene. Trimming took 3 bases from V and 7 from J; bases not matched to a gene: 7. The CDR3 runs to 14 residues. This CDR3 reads CASSWARTSNEQFF. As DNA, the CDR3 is TGCGCCAGCAGCTGGGCCAGGACTAGTAATGAGCAGTTCTTC.

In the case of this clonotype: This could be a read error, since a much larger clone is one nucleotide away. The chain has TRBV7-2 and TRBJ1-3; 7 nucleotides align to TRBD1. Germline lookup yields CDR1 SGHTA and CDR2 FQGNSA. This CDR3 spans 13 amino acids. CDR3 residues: CASRRTGGNTMYF. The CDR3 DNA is TGTGCCAGCCGACGGACAGGAGGGAACACCATGTATTTT.

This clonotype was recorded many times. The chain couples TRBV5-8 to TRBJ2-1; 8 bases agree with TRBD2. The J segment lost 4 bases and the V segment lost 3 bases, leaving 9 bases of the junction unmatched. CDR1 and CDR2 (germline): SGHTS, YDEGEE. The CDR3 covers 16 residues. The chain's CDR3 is CASSSLAGRGYNEQFF. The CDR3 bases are TGTGCCAGCAGCTCGTTAGCGGGAAGAGGGTACAATGAGCAGTTCTTC.

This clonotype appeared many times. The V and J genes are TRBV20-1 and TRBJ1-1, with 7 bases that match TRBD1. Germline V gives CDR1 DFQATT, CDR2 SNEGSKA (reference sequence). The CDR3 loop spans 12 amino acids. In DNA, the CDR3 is TGCAGGGGACAGTCGGCGGTTAGGGGTGCTTTCTTT. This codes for CRGQSAVRGAFF.

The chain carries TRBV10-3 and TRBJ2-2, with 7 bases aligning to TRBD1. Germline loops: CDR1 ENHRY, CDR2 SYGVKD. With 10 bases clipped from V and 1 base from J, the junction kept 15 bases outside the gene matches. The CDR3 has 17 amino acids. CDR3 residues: CATPKVGQAQNTGELFF. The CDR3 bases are TGTGCCACCCCTAAGGTTGGACAGGCCCAGAACACCGGGGAGCTGTTTTTT.

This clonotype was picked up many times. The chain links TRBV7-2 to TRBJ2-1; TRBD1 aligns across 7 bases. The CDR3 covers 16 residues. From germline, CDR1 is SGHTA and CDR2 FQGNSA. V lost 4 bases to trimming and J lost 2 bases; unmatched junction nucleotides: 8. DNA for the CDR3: TGTGCCAGCAGCTGGGGTTACCAGGGGGCCTACAATGAGCAGTTCTTC. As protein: CASSWGYQGAYNEQFF. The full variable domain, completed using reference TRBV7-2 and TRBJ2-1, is GAGVSQSPSNKVTEKGKDVELRCDPISGHTALYWYRQSLGQGLEFLIYFQGNSAPDKSGLPSDRFSAERTGGSVSTLTIQRTQQEDSAVYLCASSWGYQGAYNEQFFGPGTRLTVL.

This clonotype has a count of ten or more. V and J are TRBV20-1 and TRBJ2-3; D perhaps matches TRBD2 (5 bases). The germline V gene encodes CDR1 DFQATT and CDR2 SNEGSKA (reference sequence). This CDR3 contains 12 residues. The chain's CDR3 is CSTERSTDTQYF. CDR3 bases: TGCAGCACGGAGCGGAGCACAGATACGCAGTATTTT.

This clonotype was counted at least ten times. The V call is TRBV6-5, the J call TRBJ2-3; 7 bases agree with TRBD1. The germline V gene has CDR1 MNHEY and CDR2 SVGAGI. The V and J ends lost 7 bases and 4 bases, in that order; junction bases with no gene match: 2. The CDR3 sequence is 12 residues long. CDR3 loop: CASKGASDTQYF. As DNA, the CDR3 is TGTGCCAGCAAGGGGGCCTCAGATACGCAGTATTTT.

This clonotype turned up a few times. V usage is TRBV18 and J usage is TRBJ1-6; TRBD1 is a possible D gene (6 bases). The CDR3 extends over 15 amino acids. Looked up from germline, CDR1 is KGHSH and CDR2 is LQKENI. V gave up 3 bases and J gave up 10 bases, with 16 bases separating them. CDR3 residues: CASSPSGGLKSPLHF. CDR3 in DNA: TGTGCCAGCTCACCGTCCGGGGGGCTTAAGTCACCCCTCCACTTT.

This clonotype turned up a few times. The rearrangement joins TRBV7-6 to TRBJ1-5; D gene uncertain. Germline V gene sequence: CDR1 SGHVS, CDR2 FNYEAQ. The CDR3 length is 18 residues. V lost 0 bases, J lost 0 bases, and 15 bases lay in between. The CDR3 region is CASSLASGGSYSNQPQHF. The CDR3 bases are TGTGCCAGCAGCTTAGCGTCGGGCGGCTCCTATAGCAATCAGCCCCAGCATTTT.

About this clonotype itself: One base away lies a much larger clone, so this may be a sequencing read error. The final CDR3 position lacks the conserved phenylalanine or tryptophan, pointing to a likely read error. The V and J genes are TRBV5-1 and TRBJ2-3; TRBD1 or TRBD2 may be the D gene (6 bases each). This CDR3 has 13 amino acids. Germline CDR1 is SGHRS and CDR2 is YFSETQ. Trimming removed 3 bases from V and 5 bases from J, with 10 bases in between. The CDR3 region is CASSSQGGDTQYS. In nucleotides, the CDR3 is TGCGCCAGCAGCTCACAGGGAGGAGATACGCAGTATTCT.

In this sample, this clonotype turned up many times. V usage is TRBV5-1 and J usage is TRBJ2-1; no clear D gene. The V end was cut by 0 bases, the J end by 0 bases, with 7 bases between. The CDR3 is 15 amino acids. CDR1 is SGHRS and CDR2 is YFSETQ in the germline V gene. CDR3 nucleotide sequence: TGCGCCAGCAGCTTGGATAAGGCCTCCTACAATGAGCAGTTCTTC. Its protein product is CASSLDKASYNEQFF.

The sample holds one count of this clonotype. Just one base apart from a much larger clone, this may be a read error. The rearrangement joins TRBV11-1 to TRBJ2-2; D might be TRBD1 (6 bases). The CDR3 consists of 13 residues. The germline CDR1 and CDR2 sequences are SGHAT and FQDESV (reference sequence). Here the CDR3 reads CASSLTGIGEQFF. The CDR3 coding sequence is TGTGCCAGCAGCCTCACAGGGATCGGGGAGCAGTTTTTT. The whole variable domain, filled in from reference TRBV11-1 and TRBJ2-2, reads EAEVAQSPRYKITEKSQAVAFWCDPISGHATLYWYRQILGQGPELLVQFQDESVVDDSQLPKDRFSAERLKGVDSTLKIQPAELGDSAMYLCASSLTGIGEQFFGEGSRLTVL.

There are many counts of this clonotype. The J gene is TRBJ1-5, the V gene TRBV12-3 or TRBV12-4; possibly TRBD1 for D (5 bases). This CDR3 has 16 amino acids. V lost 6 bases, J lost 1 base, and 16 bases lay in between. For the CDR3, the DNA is TGTGCCAGCAGGACTCACGGGACGGTAAGCAATCAGCCCCAGCATTTT. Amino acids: CASRTHGTVSNQPQHF.

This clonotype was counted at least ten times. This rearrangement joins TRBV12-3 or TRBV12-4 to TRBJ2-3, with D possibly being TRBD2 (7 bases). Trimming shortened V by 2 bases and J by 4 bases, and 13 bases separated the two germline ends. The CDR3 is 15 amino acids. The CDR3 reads CASSLWGGAADTQYF. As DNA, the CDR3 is TGTGCCAGCAGTTTATGGGGGGGGGCCGCAGATACGCAGTATTTT.

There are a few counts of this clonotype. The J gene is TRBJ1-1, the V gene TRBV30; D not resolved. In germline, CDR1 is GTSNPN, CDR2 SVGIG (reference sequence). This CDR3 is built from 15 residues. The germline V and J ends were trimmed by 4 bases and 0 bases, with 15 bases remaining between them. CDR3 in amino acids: CAWMVRAPMNTEAFF. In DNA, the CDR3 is TGTGCCTGGATGGTGAGGGCCCCCATGAACACTGAAGCTTTCTTT.

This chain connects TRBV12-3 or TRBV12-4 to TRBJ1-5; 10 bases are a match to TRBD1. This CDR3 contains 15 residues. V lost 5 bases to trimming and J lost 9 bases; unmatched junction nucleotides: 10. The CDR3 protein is CASSPDDRGQRPQHF. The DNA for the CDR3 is TGTGCCAGCAGTCCGGACGACAGGGGGCAACGGCCCCAGCATTTT.